The clone carrying this TCR beta chain appeared a few times. The antigen remains undetermined. This sample is drawn from a study of post-analysis software for immune sequencing data. Study details: Recorded disease courses covered relapsing-remitting, secondary progressive and progressive-relapsing multiple sclerosis. Some patients had no subtype annotation.

Germline V CDR1 and CDR2: SEHNR, FQNEAQ (reference sequence). CDR3 size: 15 residues. The V end lost 1 base, the J end lost 8 bases, and 17 bases lay between the germline ends. The TCR beta cDNA libraries contained unique molecular identifiers. TCRdb reprocessed the PCR reads with MiXCR, giving one entry per CDR3 protein. This table has hundreds of thousands of distinct CDR3 sequences, approximately 60% appearing once. Whole-study findings and limits: Comparison with controls showed significantly lower normalized Chao1 diversity in multiple sclerosis patients. With TRBV5-6, TRBV5-1 and TRBV20-1 included, about five TRBV segments were more frequent in patients than in controls.

Sequences were obtained from blood. The chain combines TRBV7-9 with TRBJ1-2; D might be TRBD1 (5 bases). The clonotype comes from a girl aged 2 to 10 with multiple sclerosis. CDR3 nucleotides: TGTGCCAGCAGCTTAGGGTCCGGGACCGTGATCGGCTACACCTTC. Its translation: CASSLGSGTVIGYTF.